These T cell receptor beta chains were read from a single sample in a study of blood T cell repertoires in COVID-19. Only in-frame clones appear in the TCRdb table, and some are missing; sequencing was by immunoSEQ multiplex PCR. The repertoire holds hundreds of thousands of clones, with around nine tenths as singletons. Sequencing input: PBMCs or T cells enriched from blood (not recorded which). The receptors were sampled from a woman aged 25-40 years who had recovered from COVID-19. The CDR3 runs from the conserved cysteine through the conserved F or W. The order of the fields is V gene, clone size, J gene, D gene, CDR3 protein, CDR3 DNA. The D gene is left open where the match is weak. Size values are once, few and many counts, or a class for expanded clones, and some rows have none.

TRBV6-5	NA	TRBJ2-1	NA	CASITGQIYNEQFF	TGTGCCAGCATTACAGGACAGATATACAATGAGCAGTTCTTC
TRBV7-2	few	TRBJ1-2	TRBD1	CASSSMTGGYGYTF	TGTGCCAGCAGTTCCATGACAGGGGGTTATGGCTACACCTTC
TRBV7-2	NA	TRBJ2-1	TRBD2	CASSPPGGGSYNEQFF	TGTGCCAGCAGCCCCCCGGGAGGAGGCTCCTACAATGAGCAGTTCTTC
TRBV9	NA	TRBJ2-7	TRBD1	CASSTRSGTGGNEQYF	TGTGCCAGCAGCACCAGATCCGGGACAGGGGGAAACGAGCAGTACTTC
TRBV9	few	TRBJ2-7	TRBD1	CASSVLGGNSEQYF	TGTGCCAGCAGCGTACTAGGGGGCAATTCCGAGCAGTACTTC
TRBV28	NA	TRBJ2-3	TRBD2	CASSLVREGLSTDTQYF	TGTGCCAGCAGTTTAGTGCGGGAGGGCCTTAGCACAGATACGCAGTATTTT
TRBV7-3	NA	TRBJ2-2	TRBD1	CASSLTRGQGSELFF	TGTGCCAGCAGCTTAACGAGGGGGCAAGGGAGTGAGCTGTTTTTT
TRBV28	NA	TRBJ2-7	NA	CASSYGLDLYEQYF	TGTGCCAGCAGTTATGGACTGGACTTATACGAGCAGTACTTC
TRBV5-6	NA	TRBJ2-1	TRBD2	CASSLEMLAGGPYNEQFF	TGTGCCAGCAGCTTGGAGATGCTAGCGGGAGGGCCCTACAATGAGCAGTTCTTC
TRBV5-1	NA	TRBJ2-2	NA	CASSWEPLTGELFF	TGCGCCAGCTCCTGGGAGCCACTCACCGGGGAGCTGTTTTTT
TRBV27	NA	TRBJ2-7	NA	CASSLSQTYEQYF	TGTGCCAGCAGTTTGTCGCAGACCTACGAGCAGTACTTC
TRBV28	NA	TRBJ1-5	NA	CASSPGSDSNQPQHF	TGTGCCAGCTCTCCGGGATCCGATAGCAATCAGCCCCAGCATTTT
TRBV7-2	few	TRBJ1-2	TRBD1	CASTPLRDRGAYTF	TGTGCCAGCACCCCACTCCGGGACAGGGGCGCCTACACCTTC
TRBV3-1/TRBV3-2	NA	TRBJ1-3	NA	CASSPGYRAGNTIYF	TGTGCCAGCAGCCCAGGCTACAGGGCTGGAAACACCATATATTTT
TRBV6-5	NA	TRBJ1-1	NA	CASSYLQGNTEAFF	TGTGCCAGCAGTTACTTACAGGGGAACACTGAAGCTTTCTTT
TRBV11-3	NA	TRBJ1-1	NA	CASSLDFGGENTEAFF	TGTGCCAGCAGCTTAGATTTCGGGGGAGAGAACACTGAAGCTTTCTTT
TRBV28	NA	TRBJ1-6	NA	CASSPVSYNSPLHF	TGTGCCAGCAGCCCGGTCTCCTATAATTCACCCCTCCACTTT
TRBV19	NA	TRBJ2-7	TRBD1	CASSTPTGWEQYF	TGTGCCAGTAGTACCCCGACAGGGTGGGAGCAGTACTTC
TRBV7-2	NA	TRBJ2-7	NA	CASSITGHRSSYEQYF	TGTGCCAGCAGCATAACGGGACACAGGAGCTCCTACGAGCAGTACTTC
TRBV25-1	NA	TRBJ2-5	TRBD2	CASSHWTSGAYQETQYF	TGTGCCAGCAGCCACTGGACTAGCGGGGCCTACCAAGAGACCCAGTACTTC
TRBV2	NA	TRBJ2-1	TRBD2	CASSEGLAGLYNEQFF	TGTGCCAGCAGTGAAGGTCTAGCGGGATTGTACAATGAGCAGTTCTTC
TRBV7-2	NA	TRBJ1-1	NA	CASTTGGFVEAFF	TGTGCCAGCACCACCGGGGGGTTCGTTGAAGCTTTCTTT
TRBV6-2/TRBV6-3	NA	TRBJ2-4	TRBD1	CASSYPDRGKVEAKNIQYF	TGTGCCAGCAGTTACCCCGACAGGGGAAAAGTAGAAGCCAAAAACATTCAGTACTTC
TRBV12-2	NA	TRBJ2-7	NA	CASRLVNRGHEQYF	TGTGCAAGTCGCTTAGTAAACAGGGGACACGAGCAGTACTTC
TRBV28	NA	TRBJ2-1	TRBD2	CASSVLAAYNEQFF	TGTGCCAGCAGTGTACTAGCGGCTTACAATGAGCAGTTCTTC